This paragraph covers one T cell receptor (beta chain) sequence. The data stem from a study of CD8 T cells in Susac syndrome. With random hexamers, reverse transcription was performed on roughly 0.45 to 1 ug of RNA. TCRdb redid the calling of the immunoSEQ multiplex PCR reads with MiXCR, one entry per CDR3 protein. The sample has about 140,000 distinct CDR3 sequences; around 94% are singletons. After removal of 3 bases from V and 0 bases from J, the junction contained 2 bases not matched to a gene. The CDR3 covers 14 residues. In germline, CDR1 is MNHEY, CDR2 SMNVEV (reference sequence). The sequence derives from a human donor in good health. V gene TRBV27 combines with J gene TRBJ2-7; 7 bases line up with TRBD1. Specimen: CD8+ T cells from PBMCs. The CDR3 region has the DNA TGTGCCAGCAGTTTTGGGGACAGCTCCTACGAGCAGTACTTC. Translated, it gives CASSFGDSSYEQYF.